This T cell receptor beta chain is from a study of blood T cell repertoires in COVID-19. Study overall: PBMCs, B-cell-depleted T cells, or T cells were the source of the cDNA or gDNA that made up the material.

Trimming cost V 3 bases and J 0 bases, with 15 bases left between them. Looked up from germline, CDR1 is LNHDA and CDR2 is SQIVND (reference sequence). The CDR3 is made up of 18 amino acids. Measured with immunoSEQ multiplex PCR; TCRdb has only the in-frame clones, and not every one. In the table there are about 180,000 clones, 65% to 90% of which are singletons. Participant reports of clinical history set cohort assignment. Before being deemed recovered, Cohort 3 donors had two negative PCRs, clearance, or symptom resolution. The chain links TRBV19 to TRBJ2-6; possible D gene TRBD2, 5 bases. The clonotype comes from a man aged 50 or older who had recovered from COVID-19. The sequencing sample was made of PBMCs or T cells enriched from blood (not recorded which). The CDR3 loop reads CASSIGPGWDSGANVLTF. The CDR3 region has the DNA TGTGCCAGTAGTATTGGCCCGGGGTGGGACTCTGGGGCCAACGTCCTGACTTTC.